This T cell receptor beta chain derives from a study of Ad26.COV2.S vaccination and SARS-CoV-2 variants. Study-wide findings and caveats: There was a possibility that the TCR breadth and depth analyses underestimated total T cell responses.

As regards this clone: Its antigen remains unknown.

Treatment here: around 19 received Ad26.COV2.S at low or high dose, single or two shots; several received placebo; per-sample allocation not given. Following the first vaccine or placebo injection, samples were taken on day 63. Measured with immunoSEQ multiplex PCR; TCRdb has only the in-frame clones, and not every one. The sample records about 350,000 clones, about 89% being singletons. The V gene lost 5 bases and the J gene lost 7 bases, with 15 bases spanning the gap. In germline, CDR1 is MDHEN, CDR2 SYDVKM. The CDR3 spans 13 residues. The sample here was peripheral blood, taken in a trial of Ad26.COV2.S vaccine versus placebo. The clonotype was recovered from a person between 18 and 59 years old who received the Ad26.COV2.S COVID-19 vaccine or a placebo. The V and J genes are TRBV28 and TRBJ2-7, with a tentative D call TRBD2 (5 bases). The CDR3 region has the DNA TGTGCCAGCAGTAATCTACCGACGGGGGAGCAGTACTTC. Translated: CASSNLPTGEQYF.